This T cell receptor beta chain was identified in a study of metastatic and nonmetastatic thyroid tumors. Findings of the study overall: Reported TCR beta diversity, measured in blood and tumor, was significantly higher for malignant thyroid tumors than for benign nodules.

There were no patients who had received any treatment before thyroid surgery. This clone has ten or more counts. Its antigen is still unknown. V was shortened by 2 bases and J by 4 bases, with 14 bases between the two germline ends. Looked up from germline, CDR1 is SGHTA and CDR2 is FQGNSA. The CDR3 has 15 amino acids. Per the study methods: A papillary thyroid cancer distant-metastasis classifier was built from CDR3 differences across clinicopathological groups. TCRdb re-called the PCR reads via MiXCR. These V and J calls rely on TCRdb rather than the paper's analysis. The table has fewer than 100,000 clones, 14% to 15% seen once.

The gene calls are TRBV7-2 and TRBJ1-2, with D perhaps TRBD1 (6 bases). The sample consisted of blood. This receptor was obtained from a female donor with papillary thyroid cancer or a benign thyroid nodule (not recorded which). Some clones in this sample may be carry-over from other donors' samples. CDR3 residues: CASSLSAGDFYGYTF. As DNA, the CDR3 is TGTGCCAGCAGCTTATCGGCAGGGGATTTCTATGGCTACACCTTC.